The 7 T cell receptor beta chains reported below all come from one sample, sequenced in a study of T cell responses to AZD1222 COVID-19 vaccine. Sequencing used immunoSEQ multiplex PCR; TCRdb keeps in-frame clones, though not all of them. The data show approximately 110,000 clones, with less than 90% seen just once and just under 10% held by the top ten. The starting material was peripheral blood, obtained on day 0 of AZD1222 vaccination. All receptors derive from an adult in good health.

In its sample, this clone was seen a few times. The rearrangement links TRBV11-2 to TRBJ1-3; 9 bases agree with TRBD1. The CDR3 consists of 16 residues. CDR1 is SGHAT, CDR2 FQNNGV, per germline. Trimming cost V 4 bases and J 5 bases; bases outside gene matches: 9. The CDR3 sequence: CASSSFPGQGRNTIYF. Written as DNA, the CDR3 is TGTGCCAGCAGCTCATTCCCGGGACAGGGAAGAAACACCATATATTTT.

This clone was observed once. This chain links TRBV18 with TRBJ2-3; no clear D. The CDR3 sequence is 14 residues long. Germline V lookup: CDR1 KGHSH, CDR2 LQKENI. Trimming cost V 4 bases and J 0 bases, with 8 bases left between them. CDR3 sequence reads: CASSLQTSTDTQYF. Written as DNA, the CDR3 is TGTGCCAGCTCACTACAGACTAGCACAGATACGCAGTATTTT.

J is TRBJ1-4 and V is TRBV28, with TRBD1 matching 7 bases. Germline values: CDR1 MDHEN, CDR2 SYDVKM. The CDR3 is 16 amino acids. The junction had 11 bases not matched to a gene; V was cut back by 2 bases and J by 8 bases. This CDR3 reads CASSLGQTGWGEKLFF. The CDR3, as DNA: TGTGCCAGCAGTTTAGGGCAGACAGGGTGGGGAGAAAAACTGTTTTTT.

This chain uses TRBV24-1 with TRBJ1-4; D gene unclear. This CDR3 has 15 amino acids. The germline CDR1 and CDR2 sequences are KGHDR and SFDVKD. With 5 bases removed from V and 8 bases from J, the gap between germline ends came to 17 bases. The CDR3 loop is CATSGNRARREKLFF. The CDR3, as DNA: TGTGCCACCAGTGGTAACCGGGCCCGGCGGGAAAAACTGTTTTTT.

This chain links TRBV19 with TRBJ1-1, with D tentatively TRBD1 (6 bases). The CDR3 has 16 amino acids. Germline values: CDR1 LNHDA, CDR2 SQIVND (reference sequence). Trimming took off 4 bases at V and 1 base at J, with 16 bases between the two ends. CDR3 nucleotides: TGTGCCAGTAGTAGCTACGGGACACAGCAGAACACTGAAGCTTTCTTT. Translated: CASSSYGTQQNTEAFF.

The V and J genes are TRBV28 and TRBJ1-4; perhaps TRBD1 as D (6 bases). CDR1 MDHEN and CDR2 SYDVKM come from the germline V gene. Trimming shortened V by 5 bases and J by 0 bases, and 13 bases separated the two germline ends. The CDR3 consists of 16 residues. CDR3 DNA: TGTGCCAGCAGTGGCCAGGGGATTGCAACTAATGAAAAACTGTTTTTT. Protein sequence: CASSGQGIATNEKLFF.

This clone showed up just once. V and J are TRBV15 and TRBJ2-3, with 12 bases lining up with TRBD2. This CDR3 region has 15 residues. The germline CDR1 and CDR2 sequences are LNHNV and YYDKDF (reference sequence). Losses at the gene ends were 5 bases for V and 4 bases for J; bases not matched to a gene: 4. The CDR3 DNA follows: TGTGCCACCAGCTCTAGCGGGGGGGCATCAGATACGCAGTATTTT. Translated, it gives CATSSSGGASDTQYF.